This TCR beta chain was found in a study of OX40 agonist ivuxolimab in advanced cancers. About the research overall: At 0.01 to 10 mg/kg, ivuxolimab was administered intravenously to patients every 2 weeks.

V was pared by 2 bases and J by 1 base, with 8 bases of the junction left unmatched. CDR3 length: 17 residues. Per the germline V gene, CDR1 is MNHNS and CDR2 is SASEGT. Findings of the study overall: Averaging showed that CD8+ T cells had more expanded clones than CD4+ did. Circulating CD4+ and CD8+ T cells showed clonal expansion by week 6 at 0.1 to 3.0 mg/kg. Clonal expansion in partial responders at 0.1-3.0 mg/kg ranked among the lowest.

Data came from immunoSEQ multiplex PCR; TCRdb stores just in-frame clones and leaves some out. The sample consists of about 60,000 clones, 85% of them appearing once. With respect to this clone: What it binds is not known.

Source: CD4+ or CD8+ T cells sorted from blood, taken in a trial of the OX40 agonist ivuxolimab. The rearrangement uses TRBV6-1 and TRBJ1-5, with 7 bases identical to TRBD1. This TCR was recovered from an adult with an advanced solid tumor such as melanoma, head and neck, liver or kidney cancer. In DNA form, the CDR3 reads TGTGCCAGCAGTGAAACCTTGGGACAGACAAGCAATCAGCCCCAGCATTTT. It codes for CASSETLGQTSNQPQHF.